The 21 T cell receptor beta chains in this list originate from one sample, sequenced in a study of blood T cell repertoires in COVID-19. The protocol was immunoSEQ multiplex PCR, while the TCRdb copy is restricted to in-frame clones and leaves out a portion. The sample has tens of thousands of clones, roughly 90% seen once; the top ten hold about 0.83%. The specimen sequenced was peripheral blood. The origin of the receptors is an elderly woman with acute or convalescent COVID-19.

The chain joins TRBV24-1 to TRBJ2-7, with 11 nucleotides matching TRBD1. Per the germline V gene, CDR1 is KGHDR and CDR2 is SFDVKD. V dropped 11 bases and J dropped 5; count of bases not matched to a gene: 10. The CDR3 contains 14 residues. CDR3: CAKEDRGRSHEQYF. CDR3 bases: TGTGCCAAGGAGGACAGGGGGCGCAGCCACGAGCAGTACTTC.

This clone has a single count. The chain carries TRBV6-5 and TRBJ2-7, with D perhaps matching TRBD2 (5 bases). Per the germline V gene, CDR1 is MNHEY and CDR2 is SVGAGI. The ends were cut back, 10 bases at V and 3 bases at J, with 10 bases in the middle. This CDR3 is built from 11 residues. The CDR3 coding sequence is TGTGCCACATCCGGGGTCTACGAGCAGTACTTC. Translating gives CATSGVYEQYF.

The V gene is TRBV6-4, the J gene TRBJ1-1; D ambiguous. The CDR3 loop spans 13 amino acids. Germline-derived CDR1 and CDR2 are MRHNA and SNTAGT. Trimming removed 3 bases at V and 1 base at J, with 6 bases between. CDR3 nucleotide sequence: TGTGCCAGCAGTGAGGCCAGGAACACTGAAGCTTTCTTT. Encoded protein: CASSEARNTEAFF.

V is TRBV29-1 and J is TRBJ1-5, with 7 bases matching TRBD1. This CDR3 is built from 13 residues. Germline values: CDR1 SQVTM, CDR2 ANQGSEA. Germline trimming cut 7 bases from V and 1 base from J; bases unmatched to any gene: 4. CDR3 loop: CSARTGSNQPQHF. The CDR3 DNA sequence: TGCAGCGCCAGGACAGGCAGCAATCAGCCCCAGCATTTT.

V gene TRBV5-4 combines with J gene TRBJ1-2; 7 nucleotides match TRBD1. This CDR3 contains 15 residues. With 4 bases clipped from V and 7 bases from J, the junction kept 13 bases outside the gene matches. Looked up from germline, CDR1 is SGHNT and CDR2 is YYREEE (reference sequence). CDR3 amino acids: CASSLTEAKGAGYTF. The CDR3 DNA reads as TGTGCCAGCAGCCTGACGGAGGCTAAGGGGGCTGGCTACACCTTC.

The rearrangement links TRBV7-2 to TRBJ1-5; tentative D call: TRBD1 (5 bases). CDR3 size: 15 residues. Looked up from germline, CDR1 is SGHTA and CDR2 is FQGNSA. Deletions cut 1 base from V and 3 bases from J, with 10 bases between. Here the CDR3 reads CASSLDRPPNQPQHF. Here the CDR3 DNA reads TGTGCCAGCAGCTTAGACAGGCCGCCCAATCAGCCCCAGCATTTT.

The DNA for the CDR3 is TGCGCCAGTAGCCGGGACAGGGGGTATGGCTACACCTTC. Translated, it gives CASSRDRGYGYTF. This chain links TRBV10-1 with TRBJ1-2; 11 bases align to TRBD1. The CDR3 sequence is 13 residues long. The V segment lost 9 bases and the J segment 5 bases; nucleotides outside the gene matches: 5. Looked up from germline, CDR1 is WNHNN and CDR2 is SYGVQD (reference sequence).

The chain links TRBV2 to TRBJ1-1; no clear D gene. Germline lookup yields CDR1 SNHLY and CDR2 FYNNEI. V was cut by 4 bases and J by 1 base, with 10 bases left in between. The CDR3 has 14 residues. CDR3 in amino acids: CASSGGRGNTEAFF. CDR3 nucleotide sequence: TGTGCCAGCAGTGGAGGTCGGGGGAACACTGAAGCTTTCTTT.

The V gene is TRBV7-3, the J gene TRBJ2-5; a possible D gene is TRBD2 (6 bases). The ends were cut back, 7 bases at V and 5 bases at J, with 26 bases in the middle. This CDR3 has 17 residues. Germline CDR1 SGHTA, CDR2 FQGTGA. CDR3 nucleotides: TGTGCCAGCAAGCCGCTGGTACGACGAGATGCGGGGGAGACCCAGTACTTC. Translation gives CASKPLVRRDAGETQYF.

The CDR3 DNA reads TGCGCCAGCAGCTTGGTTGGGACACTGCAGTTCTTC. Its protein is CASSLVGTLQFF. The rearrangement joins TRBV5-1 to TRBJ2-1, with D possibly matching TRBD1 (6 bases). V was pared by 0 bases and J by 12 bases, with 10 bases between. The CDR3 has 12 amino acids. Per germline, CDR1 SGHRS and CDR2 YFSETQ.

The chain uses TRBV19 and TRBJ2-7, with 9 bases identical to TRBD2. J was trimmed by 2 bases and V by 3 bases; bases with no gene match: 5. The CDR3 is 15 residues long. In germline, CDR1 is LNHDA, CDR2 SQIVND (reference sequence). CDR3 DNA sequence: TGTGCCAGTAGTATGTTCGCGGGAGGGACCTACGAGCAGTACTTC. Its translation: CASSMFAGGTYEQYF. Full variable domain (missing parts from reference TRBV19 and TRBJ2-7): DGGITQSPKYLFRKEGQNVTLSCEQNLNHDAMYWYRQDPGQGLRLIYYSQIVNDFQKGDIAEGYSVSREKKESFPLTVTSAQKNPTAFYLCASSMFAGGTYEQYFGPGTRLTVT.

V and J are TRBV27 and TRBJ2-5; 9 bases are a match to TRBD2. Unmatched junction bases numbered 11, after V lost 5 bases and J lost 4 bases. The CDR3 is 16 amino acids. The V gene's germline CDR1 is MNHEY and CDR2 SMNVEV (reference sequence). This CDR3 reads CASSKTSGVLRETQYF. CDR3 DNA sequence: TGTGCCAGCAGTAAGACTAGCGGAGTTTTGAGAGAGACCCAGTACTTC.

The J gene is TRBJ2-2, the V gene TRBV6-5; 7 nucleotides agree with TRBD1. Trimming at V came to 8 bases and at J to 5 bases, leaving 5 bases not matched to a gene. This CDR3 is built from 13 residues. Germline V gene lookup returns CDR1 MNHEY and CDR2 SVGAGI. The CDR3 here is CASSPGGTGELFF. In DNA, the CDR3 is TGTGCCAGCTCCCCAGGGGGAACCGGGGAGCTGTTTTTT.

The V and J genes are TRBV5-1 and TRBJ1-2; D is unresolved. The CDR3 length is 12 residues. V gave up 0 bases and J gave up 7 bases, with 7 bases separating them. In germline, CDR1 is SGHRS, CDR2 YFSETQ. The chain's CDR3 is CASSLANGGYTF. In nucleotides, the CDR3 is TGCGCCAGCAGCTTGGCCAACGGTGGCTACACCTTC.

CDR3 DNA sequence: TGTGCCAGCAGCTTATGGGTAGAGGCCGAAGAGCAGTACTTC. Amino acid sequence: CASSLWVEAEEQYF. The rearrangement uses TRBV11-2 and TRBJ2-7; the D is unclear. Germline V gene sequence: CDR1 SGHAT, CDR2 FQNNGV. The CDR3 has 14 residues. The germline V and J ends were trimmed by 2 bases and 7 bases, with 15 bases remaining between them.

This sequence joins TRBV10-3 and TRBJ2-1, with D possibly being TRBD2 (6 bases). Germline assignment: CDR1 ENHRY and CDR2 SYGVKD. V was clipped by 9 bases and J by 1 base, with 16 bases between them. The CDR3 covers 15 residues. CDR3 region: CAINRDSESYNEQFF. CDR3 DNA: TGTGCCATAAACCGGGACTCCGAATCCTACAATGAGCAGTTCTTC.

The chain recombines TRBV5-1 with TRBJ2-3; TRBD1 agrees at 7 bases. Germline-derived CDR1 and CDR2 are SGHRS and YFSETQ. V shed 1 base and J 6 bases; nucleotides not matched to a gene: 8. The CDR3 has 15 amino acids. The CDR3 is CASSLRQGLYDTQYF. CDR3 nucleotides: TGCGCCAGCAGCTTGCGACAGGGATTGTATGATACGCAGTATTTT.

V gene TRBV9 combines with J gene TRBJ2-5; D possibly corresponds to TRBD2 (6 bases). The CDR3 contains 15 residues. Per the germline V gene, CDR1 is SGDLS and CDR2 is YYNGEE. V lost 0 bases, J lost 1 base, and 10 bases lay in between. For the CDR3, the DNA is TGTGCCAGCAGCGTAGGACGGGGGATCCAAGAGACCCAGTACTTC. This gives the protein CASSVGRGIQETQYF.

J is TRBJ1-6 and V is TRBV5-1, with D hard to call. CDR1 SGHRS and CDR2 YFSETQ come from the germline V gene. The CDR3 sequence is 14 residues long. Trimming cost V 0 bases and J 4 bases, with 5 bases left between them. CDR3 loop: CASSLDGYNSPLHF. CDR3 DNA sequence: TGCGCCAGCAGCTTGGACGGGTATAATTCACCCCTCCACTTT.

The genes are TRBV5-1 and TRBJ2-1; 11 nucleotides line up with TRBD2. The CDR3 is made up of 16 amino acids. V was clipped by 4 bases and J by 7 bases; unmatched bases: 10. Germline V gives CDR1 SGHRS, CDR2 YFSETQ. CDR3 bases: TGCGCCAGCAGCCCATTAGCGGGAGGGCCAGGAAATGAGCAGTTCTTC. This encodes CASSPLAGGPGNEQFF.

The J gene is TRBJ1-5, the V gene TRBV7-8; TRBD1 aligns across 7 bases. This CDR3 is 15 amino acids long. Trimming removed 0 bases from V and 2 bases from J; junction bases left unmatched: 1. The germline CDR1 and CDR2 sequences are SGHVS and FQNEAQ. The chain's CDR3 is CASSLADRGNQPQHF. In DNA form, the CDR3 reads TGTGCCAGCAGCTTAGCAGACAGGGGCAATCAGCCCCAGCATTTT.